Listed below are T cell receptor beta chains from one sample, sequenced in a study of blood T cell repertoires in COVID-19. Some clones are missing from TCRdb's copy, which holds only in-frame ones; the method was immunoSEQ multiplex PCR. The table shows roughly 170,000 clones, with approximately 80% occurring only once. Sequencing was carried out using peripheral blood. The receptors originated from a human donor in a cohort sampled during active COVID-19. The CDR3 runs from the conserved cysteine through the conserved F or W. The order of the fields is CDR3 protein, CDR3 DNA, V gene, J gene, clone size, D gene. D genes are given only for firm matches. The size field is filled for only some rows; it gives once, few, many or a size class.

CDR3 protein: CASSGLGAHSTNYGYTF
CDR3 DNA: TGTGCCAGCAGCGGGCTTGGGGCCCACTCAACTAACTATGGCTACACCTTC
V gene: TRBV5-4
J gene: TRBJ1-2
clone size: -
D gene: -

CDR3 protein: CATGPLRPTGELFF
CDR3 DNA: TGTGCCACAGGTCCCTTACGGCCCACCGGGGAGCTGTTTTTT
V gene: TRBV6-5
J gene: TRBJ2-2
clone size: -
D gene: -

CDR3 protein: CASSKTGDEQYF
CDR3 DNA: TGTGCCAGTAGTAAGACAGGGGACGAGCAGTACTTC
V gene: TRBV19
J gene: TRBJ2-7
clone size: -
D gene: TRBD1

CDR3 protein: CASRLDRSNEKLFF
CDR3 DNA: TGTGCCAGCAGACTAGACAGGAGTAATGAAAAACTGTTTTTT
V gene: TRBV6-5
J gene: TRBJ1-4
clone size: -
D gene: -

CDR3 protein: CASSLGTGHYGYTF
CDR3 DNA: TGTGCCAGCAGCCTCGGGACAGGGCACTATGGCTACACCTTC
V gene: TRBV7-8
J gene: TRBJ1-2
clone size: -
D gene: TRBD1

CDR3 protein: CASSETDMSEAFF
CDR3 DNA: TGTGCCAGCAGTGAAACTGATATGTCGGAGGCTTTCTTT
V gene: TRBV6-4
J gene: TRBJ1-1
clone size: -
D gene: -

CDR3 protein: CSVETGSSYEQYF
CDR3 DNA: TGCAGCGTTGAAACAGGTAGCTCCTACGAGCAGTACTTC
V gene: TRBV29-1
J gene: TRBJ2-7
clone size: -
D gene: -

CDR3 protein: CASSQSGFATRTGEYEQYF
CDR3 DNA: TGCGCCAGCAGTCAATCTGGTTTCGCGACGAGGACGGGAGAGTACGAGCAGTACTTC
V gene: TRBV23-1
J gene: TRBJ2-7
clone size: -
D gene: -

CDR3 protein: CSVESLRDQIQPMAAFF
CDR3 DNA: TGCAGCGTTGAATCCCTCAGGGATCAAATACAGCCCATGGCGGCTTTCTTT
V gene: TRBV29-1
J gene: TRBJ1-1
clone size: -
D gene: -

CDR3 protein: CASTNVAGEPTDTQYF
CDR3 DNA: TGTGCCAGCACCAATGTAGCGGGGGAGCCCACAGATACGCAGTATTTT
V gene: TRBV5-4
J gene: TRBJ2-3
clone size: -
D gene: TRBD2

CDR3 protein: CASSVVGGADEQYF
CDR3 DNA: TGCGCCAGCAGTGTGGTTGGGGGCGCGGACGAGCAGTACTTC
V gene: TRBV10-2
J gene: TRBJ2-7
clone size: -
D gene: -

CDR3 protein: CASSLLEGSDGYTF
CDR3 DNA: TGTGCCAGCAGCTTATTAGAGGGATCAGATGGCTACACCTTC
V gene: TRBV7-6
J gene: TRBJ1-2
clone size: -
D gene: -

CDR3 protein: CAWSAPRGSNSPLHF
CDR3 DNA: TGTGCCTGGAGTGCCCCTAGGGGGTCTAATTCACCCCTCCACTTT
V gene: TRBV30
J gene: TRBJ1-6
clone size: -
D gene: -

CDR3 protein: CATARRRDQPQHF
CDR3 DNA: TGTGCCACCGCTCGGAGACGCGATCAGCCCCAGCATTTT
V gene: TRBV6-5
J gene: TRBJ1-5
clone size: -
D gene: -

CDR3 protein: CASSPEPYNEQFF
CDR3 DNA: TGTGCCAGCAGCCCAGAACCCTACAATGAGCAGTTCTTC
V gene: TRBV5-6
J gene: TRBJ2-1
clone size: -
D gene: -

CDR3 protein: CAWSRDINEKLFF
CDR3 DNA: TGTGCCTGGTCCAGGGACATCAATGAAAAACTGTTTTTT
V gene: TRBV30
J gene: TRBJ1-4
clone size: -
D gene: -

CDR3 protein: CASSWGQGAPYEQYF
CDR3 DNA: TGTGCCAGCAGCTGGGGACAGGGGGCCCCCTACGAGCAGTACTTC
V gene: TRBV11-1
J gene: TRBJ2-7
clone size: -
D gene: TRBD1

CDR3 protein: CSAGAHTGLAFF
CDR3 DNA: TGCAGCGCTGGGGCCCACACCGGGCTGGCTTTCTTT
V gene: TRBV29-1
J gene: TRBJ1-1
clone size: -
D gene: -

CDR3 protein: CASSPSGMREKLFF
CDR3 DNA: TGCGCCAGCAGCCCGTCAGGGATGAGAGAAAAACTGTTTTTT
V gene: TRBV4-1
J gene: TRBJ1-4
clone size: -
D gene: -

CDR3 protein: CASSYEGNTEAFF
CDR3 DNA: TGTGCCAGCAGTTACGAGGGAAACACTGAAGCTTTCTTT
V gene: TRBV6-5
J gene: TRBJ1-1
clone size: -
D gene: -

CDR3 protein: CASSQRQGDNTEAFF
CDR3 DNA: TGTGCCAGCAGCCAACGACAGGGAGATAACACTGAAGCTTTCTTT
V gene: TRBV7-6
J gene: TRBJ1-1
clone size: -
D gene: TRBD1

CDR3 protein: CASSGTPNYGYTF
CDR3 DNA: TGTGCCAGCAGTGGGACACCTAACTATGGCTACACCTTC
V gene: TRBV2
J gene: TRBJ1-2
clone size: -
D gene: -

CDR3 protein: CASSLGGNRADTQYF
CDR3 DNA: TGCGCCAGCAGCCTGGGGGGTAATCGTGCAGATACGCAGTATTTT
V gene: TRBV4-1
J gene: TRBJ2-3
clone size: -
D gene: -

CDR3 protein: CASSLGAGTFSGYTF
CDR3 DNA: TGTGCCAGCAGCCTTGGGGCAGGGACATTCTCTGGCTACACCTTC
V gene: TRBV3-1/TRBV3-2
J gene: TRBJ1-2
clone size: -
D gene: -

CDR3 protein: CSASLLLEQFF
CDR3 DNA: TGCAGTGCTAGTCTTCTTCTGGAGCAGTTCTTC
V gene: TRBV20-1
J gene: TRBJ2-1
clone size: -
D gene: -

CDR3 protein: CASSRTADSGNTIYF
CDR3 DNA: TGTGCCAGCAGTAGGACAGCCGATTCTGGAAACACCATATATTTT
V gene: TRBV6-5
J gene: TRBJ1-3
clone size: -
D gene: -

CDR3 protein: CASSLTRMNTEAFF
CDR3 DNA: TGTGCCAGCAGTTTAACACGAATGAACACTGAAGCTTTCTTT
V gene: TRBV27
J gene: TRBJ1-1
clone size: -
D gene: -

CDR3 protein: CASSPPEGRNTEAFF
CDR3 DNA: TGTGCCAGCAGCCCGCCAGAGGGTCGGAACACTGAAGCTTTCTTT
V gene: TRBV13
J gene: TRBJ1-1
clone size: -
D gene: -

CDR3 protein: CASSEASSFYEQYF
CDR3 DNA: TGTGCCAGCAGTGAGGCTAGCTCCTTCTACGAGCAGTACTTC
V gene: TRBV2
J gene: TRBJ2-7
clone size: -
D gene: -

CDR3 protein: CASSYRGGDSNTEAFF
CDR3 DNA: TGTGCCAGCAGTTACAGGGGGGGCGACTCGAACACTGAAGCTTTCTTT
V gene: TRBV6-5
J gene: TRBJ1-1
clone size: -
D gene: -

CDR3 protein: CASSANPTGRYGYTF
CDR3 DNA: TGTGCCAGCAGCGCAAACCCGACAGGGCGGTATGGCTACACCTTC
V gene: TRBV9
J gene: TRBJ1-2
clone size: -
D gene: TRBD1

CDR3 protein: CASSPSNQPQHF
CDR3 DNA: TGTGCCAGCAGCCCGTCTAATCAGCCCCAGCATTTT
V gene: TRBV7-8
J gene: TRBJ1-5
clone size: -
D gene: -

CDR3 protein: CSGQVGYGYTF
CDR3 DNA: TGCAGTGGACAGGTTGGCTATGGCTACACCTTC
V gene: TRBV20-1
J gene: TRBJ1-2
clone size: once
D gene: -

CDR3 protein: CASSLGAGDGYEQFF
CDR3 DNA: TGCGCCAGCAGCTTGGGCGCAGGGGATGGCTATGAGCAGTTCTTC
V gene: TRBV5-1
J gene: TRBJ2-1
clone size: -
D gene: -

CDR3 protein: CASNNSGANSPLHF
CDR3 DNA: TGTGCCAGTAATAATTCAGGGGCCAATTCACCCCTCCACTTT
V gene: TRBV19
J gene: TRBJ1-6
clone size: -
D gene: -

CDR3 protein: CASSTTGKNTEAFF
CDR3 DNA: TGTGCCAGCAGCACGACAGGGAAGAACACTGAAGCTTTCTTT
V gene: TRBV9
J gene: TRBJ1-1
clone size: -
D gene: TRBD1

CDR3 protein: CASSPNPGQGAHQPQHF
CDR3 DNA: TGTGCCAGCAGCCCCAATCCGGGACAGGGGGCTCATCAGCCCCAGCATTTT
V gene: TRBV5-5
J gene: TRBJ1-5
clone size: -
D gene: TRBD1

CDR3 protein: CASSEGRNTEAFF
CDR3 DNA: TGCGCCAGCAGTGAGGGCAGGAACACTGAAGCTTTCTTT
V gene: TRBV10-2
J gene: TRBJ1-1
clone size: few
D gene: -

CDR3 protein: CASSIAGTGGTEAFF
CDR3 DNA: TGTGCCAGTAGTATAGCAGGGACAGGGGGAACTGAAGCTTTCTTT
V gene: TRBV19
J gene: TRBJ1-1
clone size: -
D gene: TRBD1

CDR3 protein: CASSHSGAGELFF
CDR3 DNA: TGTGCCAGCAGCCACAGCGGGGCCGGGGAGCTGTTTTTT
V gene: TRBV3-1/TRBV3-2
J gene: TRBJ2-2
clone size: -
D gene: TRBD2

CDR3 protein: CASSEDGTGFGNEKLFF
CDR3 DNA: TGTGCCAGCAGTGAAGACGGGACAGGGTTTGGGAATGAAAAACTGTTTTTT
V gene: TRBV6-1
J gene: TRBJ1-4
clone size: -
D gene: TRBD1

CDR3 protein: CASGLGRSGVRTDTQYF
CDR3 DNA: TGTGCTAGTGGTTTGGGTAGGAGCGGAGTACGCACAGATACGCAGTATTTT
V gene: TRBV12-5
J gene: TRBJ2-3
clone size: -
D gene: -

CDR3 protein: CASTDLGTVAQNTEAFF
CDR3 DNA: TGTGCCAGTACAGACCTCGGGACAGTAGCCCAGAACACTGAAGCTTTCTTT
V gene: TRBV19
J gene: TRBJ1-1
clone size: -
D gene: TRBD1

CDR3 protein: CASSYSLLSGESPLF
CDR3 DNA: TGTGCCAGCAGTTACTCACTCCTCTCCGGGGAATCCCCACTCTTC
V gene: TRBV6-5
J gene: TRBJ2-7
clone size: -
D gene: -

CDR3 protein: CASSQDVQGAEGYTF
CDR3 DNA: TGCGCCAGCAGCCAAGACGTACAGGGGGCGGAGGGCTACACCTTC
V gene: TRBV4-1
J gene: TRBJ1-2
clone size: -
D gene: TRBD1

CDR3 protein: CASSIVDGQTNEQFF
CDR3 DNA: TGTGCCAGTAGTATAGTGGATGGACAGACAAATGAGCAGTTCTTC
V gene: TRBV19
J gene: TRBJ2-1
clone size: few
D gene: -

CDR3 protein: CASRPGTGAHNEQFF
CDR3 DNA: TGTGCCAGCAGACCCGGGACAGGGGCCCACAATGAGCAGTTCTTC
V gene: TRBV2
J gene: TRBJ2-1
clone size: -
D gene: TRBD1

CDR3 protein: CASSEGHRGGLKNIQYF
CDR3 DNA: TGTGCCAGCAGTGAAGGACATAGGGGGGGGCTCAAAAACATTCAGTACTTC
V gene: TRBV6-1
J gene: TRBJ2-4
clone size: -
D gene: -